This is a list of T cell receptor beta chains from one sample in a study of regulatory and conventional T cells in RAG deficiency. Sequencing used immunoSEQ multiplex PCR; TCRdb keeps in-frame clones, though not all of them. The table shows 30,000 to 40,000 clones, with 75% to 90% occurring only once. These same data were also listed under a study on regulatory T cells.

The sample comprised CD8+ T cells sorted from blood. The receptor set was obtained from a human donor in good health. Both conserved end residues are part of each CDR3. A D gene is named only where the DNA matches it firmly. Not every row has a clone size; where given, it reads once, few, many or a size class.

>TRBD2|TRBJ2-7|NA|TRBV7-9
TGTGCCAGCAGCCCCCGACTAGCGGGAGCGAGCTCCTACGAGCAGTACTTC
CASSPRLAGASSYEQYF
>TRBD1|TRBJ2-2|NA|TRBV28
TGTGCCAGCAGTTTAGCCGGACAGGGGAAATTCGGGGAGCTGTTTTTT
CASSLAGQGKFGELFF
>TRBD2|TRBJ2-5|NA|TRBV13
TGTGCCAGCAGCCTCTCCGGGACTAGCGGGAGGGCCTCTCTGACCCAGTACTTC
CASSLSGTSGRASLTQYF
>NA|TRBJ1-5|NA|TRBV19
TGTGCCAGTACGTTGGGAAATCAGCCCCAGCATTTT
CASTLGNQPQHF
>NA|TRBJ2-5|NA|TRBV6-4
TGTGCCAGCAGTGAGGACCCTGAGGGCAAGACCCAGTACTTC
CASSEDPEGKTQYF
>NA|TRBJ1-1|NA|TRBV27
TGTGCCAGCAGTTTTGTCGTCAGTTCTACTGAAGCTTTCTTT
CASSFVVSSTEAFF
>TRBD2|TRBJ2-1|NA|TRBV29-1
TGCAGCGTTGAACCATCTCCCGGGACTACACCTCTTAGCTCCTACAATGAGCAGTTCTTC
CSVEPSPGTTPLSSYNEQFF
>NA|TRBJ2-3|NA|TRBV21-1
TGTGCCAGCAGCATAACTCGCTCGGATACGCAGTATTTT
CASSITRSDTQYF
>TRBD2|TRBJ2-7|NA|TRBV4-1
TGCGCCAGCAGCCAAGAGGGACTAGCGGGGGCGAAGCAGTACTTC
CASSQEGLAGAKQYF
>TRBD2|TRBJ2-2|NA|TRBV7-9
TGTGCCAGCAGCCGGACTAGCGGGGGGACCGGGGAGCTGTTTTTT
CASSRTSGGTGELFF
>NA|TRBJ2-3|once|TRBV6-6
TGTGCCAGCAGTGATCAGGGCACAGATACGCAGTATTTT
CASSDQGTDTQYF
>NA|TRBJ1-5|NA|TRBV23-1
TGCGCCAGCAGTCAAGGAGGAGAACCCCAGCATTTT
CASSQGGEPQHF
>NA|TRBJ2-3|NA|TRBV9
TGTGCCAGCAGCGTAGAGGCAGCAGAACCTAGCACAGATACGCAGTATTTT
CASSVEAAEPSTDTQYF
>NA|TRBJ1-5|NA|TRBV30
TGTGCCTGGAGTGTACGTAGCAATCGGCCCCAGCATTTT
CAWSVRSNRPQHF
>TRBD1|TRBJ2-6|NA|TRBV28
TGTGCCAGCAGTTCCTTGACCGGGACAGGGGCCGGGGCCAACGTCCTGACTTTC
CASSSLTGTGAGANVLTF
>NA|TRBJ2-2|NA|TRBV6-4
TGTGCCAGCAGCTCAGGGAGTGACACCGGGGAGCTGTTTTTT
CASSSGSDTGELFF
>TRBD1|TRBJ1-2|once|TRBV13
TGTGCCAGCTCGACAGGGAACAACCCTTACTATGGCTACACCTTC
CASSTGNNPYYGYTF
>TRBD1|TRBJ2-3|NA|TRBV28
TGTGCCAGCACGGCAGGGGGCCGCACAGATACGCAGTATTTT
CASTAGGRTDTQYF
>NA|TRBJ1-1|NA|TRBV7-3
TGTGCCAGCAGCTGGCGGGCCAACACTGAAGCTTTCTTT
CASSWRANTEAFF
>NA|TRBJ1-4|NA|TRBV19
TGTGCCAGTAGCCGGAGGTACAGGGTGAGAGAAAAACTGTTTTTT
CASSRRYRVREKLFF
>TRBD2|TRBJ2-1|NA|TRBV7-3
TGTGCCAGCAGCTTAGGGACTAGCGGGAGTAATGAGCAGTTCTTC
CASSLGTSGSNEQFF
>NA|TRBJ1-1|NA|TRBV10-2
TGCGCCAGCAGACCCCCTATGGGCACTGAAGCTTTCTTT
CASRPPMGTEAFF